This entry is about one TCR beta chain. Its antigen is unidentified. This record comes from a study of cytomegalovirus exposure and HLA in healthy donors. Study-wide findings and caveats: Despite most TCR sequences being rare, some public TCRs occurred in many donors. The authors confirmed in vitro that a few CMV-associated chains were specific for CMV antigens. Researchers counted some 150 TCR beta chains as cytomegalovirus-associated.

After removal of 10 bases from V and 0 bases from J, the junction contained 12 bases not matched to a gene. Germline assignment: CDR1 LNHDA and CDR2 SQIVND (reference sequence). The CDR3 length is 15 residues. Sequencing used immunoSEQ multiplex PCR; TCRdb keeps in-frame clones, though not all of them. The table shows 100,000 to 150,000 clones, with 90% to 96% occurring only once. This TCR came from a man aged 18 to 29 in good health and CMV-seronegative. The J gene is TRBJ2-7, the V gene TRBV19, with TRBD1 identical over 7 bases. Sequenced material: PBMCs. The CDR3 DNA reads as TGTGCCACCTCACCCACAGGGGCCAGCTCCTACGAGCAGTACTTC. Its protein is CATSPTGASSYEQYF.